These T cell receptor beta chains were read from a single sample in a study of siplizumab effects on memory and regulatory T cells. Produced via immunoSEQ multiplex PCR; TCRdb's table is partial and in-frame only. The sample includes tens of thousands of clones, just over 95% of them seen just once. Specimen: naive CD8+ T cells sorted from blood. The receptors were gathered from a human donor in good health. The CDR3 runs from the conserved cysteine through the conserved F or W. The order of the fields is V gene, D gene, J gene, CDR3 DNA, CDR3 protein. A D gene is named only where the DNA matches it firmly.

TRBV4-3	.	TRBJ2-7	TGCGCCAGCAGCCAAGATGGGGAGCCCTCCGGAGAGCAGTACTTC	CASSQDGEPSGEQYF
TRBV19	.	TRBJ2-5	TGTGCCAGTAGTATGTGGGCAGCTGAGACCCAGTACTTC	CASSMWAAETQYF
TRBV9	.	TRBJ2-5	TGTGCCAGCACCCGCCGTATTGGACAGCCTTTCCAAGAGACCCAGTACTTC	CASTRRIGQPFQETQYF
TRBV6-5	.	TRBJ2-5	TGTGCCAGCAGCTACTACAAAGACCAAGAGACCCAGTACTTC	CASSYYKDQETQYF
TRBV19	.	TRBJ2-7	TGTGCCAGTAGTATAAGCGGTTTGGCAGGGTCTCCCTACGAGCAGTACTTC	CASSISGLAGSPYEQYF
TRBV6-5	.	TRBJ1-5	TGTGCCAGCAGTTCCGGGGGGCCCCAGCATTTT	CASSSGGPQHF
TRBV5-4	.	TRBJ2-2	TGTGCCAGCAGCTTGGCCACGGGACTGCCGAACACCGGGGAGCTGTTTTTT	CASSLATGLPNTGELFF
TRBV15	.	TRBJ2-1	TGTGCCACCAGCAGAGGATTACAGGGAACCTACAATGAGCAGTTCTTC	CATSRGLQGTYNEQFF
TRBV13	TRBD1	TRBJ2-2	TGTGCCAGCAGCCTACCCGGGACAGGGGCGAACACCGGGGAGCTGTTTTTT	CASSLPGTGANTGELFF
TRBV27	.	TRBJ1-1	TGTGCCAGCAGTTTTGCCCAGGGGACTGAAGCTTTCTTT	CASSFAQGTEAFF
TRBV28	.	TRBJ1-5	TGTGCCAGCAGTTCAGGGCCCTCCTTTAGCAATCAGCCCCAGCATTTT	CASSSGPSFSNQPQHF
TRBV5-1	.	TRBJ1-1	TGCGCCAGCAGCTTGGGGGACGGCATGAACACTGAAGCTTTCTTT	CASSLGDGMNTEAFF
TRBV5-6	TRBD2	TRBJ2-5	TGTGCCAGCAGTCTCCTAAGACTAGCGGGGGGGCGGGAGACCCAGTACTTC	CASSLLRLAGGRETQYF
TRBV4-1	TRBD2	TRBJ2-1	TGCGCCAGCAGCCACACCGTAGCGGGAGAGCAGTTCTTC	CASSHTVAGEQFF
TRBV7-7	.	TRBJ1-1	TGTGCCGCCGGCGGGGGACCGAACACTGAAGCTTTCTTT	CAAGGGPNTEAFF
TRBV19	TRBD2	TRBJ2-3	TGTGCCAGTACCTTAGCGGGGGAGCTCACAGATACGCAGTATTTT	CASTLAGELTDTQYF
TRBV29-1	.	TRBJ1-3	TGCAGCGTTGGGGACGGAGGGCTCGCCATATATTTT	CSVGDGGLAIYF
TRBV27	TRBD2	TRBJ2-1	TGTGCCAGCAGTCCACCGGGACTAGCGGGGGGGCATAAAAATGAGCAGTTCTTC	CASSPPGLAGGHKNEQFF
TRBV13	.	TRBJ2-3	TGTGCCAGCAGCCTATCAGATACGCAGTATTTT	CASSLSDTQYF
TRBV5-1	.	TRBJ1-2	TGCGCCAGCAGCTTGGATAGGGGAGTGGATGGCTACACCTTC	CASSLDRGVDGYTF
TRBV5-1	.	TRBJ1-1	TGCGCCAGCAGCTTGGTTGGGATGGGCACTGAAGCTTTCTTT	CASSLVGMGTEAFF
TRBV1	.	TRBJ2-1	TGCACCAGCAGCCTACGGTCAACTAGCGGGGGGGAATACAATGAGCAGTTCTTC	CTSSLRSTSGGEYNEQFF
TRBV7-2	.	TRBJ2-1	TGTGCCAGCAGCTTATTGGCAGAGGGGGTGGGTGAGCAGTTCTTC	CASSLLAEGVGEQFF
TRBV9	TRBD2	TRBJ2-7	TGTGCCAGCAGCGTCCTCTCTAGCGGGGGGCCCTACGAGCAGTACTTC	CASSVLSSGGPYEQYF
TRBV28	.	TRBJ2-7	TGTGCCAGCAGTTTCCGGGGGCCGAGCTCCTACGAGCAGTACTTC	CASSFRGPSSYEQYF
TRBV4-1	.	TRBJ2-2	TGCGCCAGCAGCCAAGCTGGCCAGGGGTCCGGGGAGCTGTTTTTT	CASSQAGQGSGELFF
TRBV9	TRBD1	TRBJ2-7	TGTGCCAGCAGCGCGGGACAGGGGTTCTCCTACGAGCAGTACTTC	CASSAGQGFSYEQYF
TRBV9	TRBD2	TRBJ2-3	TGTGCCAGCAGCTTATCTAGCGGGGGCACAGATACGCAGTATTTT	CASSLSSGGTDTQYF
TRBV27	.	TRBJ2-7	TGTGCCAGCAGTTTTCAGGGAGGCGAGCAGTACTTC	CASSFQGGEQYF
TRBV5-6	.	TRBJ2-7	TGTGCCAGCAGCTTGTTGGCGACAAACTACGAGCAGTACTTC	CASSLLATNYEQYF